The sequence of this TCR beta chain was determined in a study of cytomegalovirus exposure and HLA in healthy donors. PCR used 60 Vbeta primers and 13 Jbeta primers. Sequencing used immunoSEQ multiplex PCR; TCRdb keeps in-frame clones, though not all of them. The sample lists about 160,000 clones; 80% were seen once. Notes on the study in general: TCR beta sequences numbering around 15,000 were associated with HLA alleles at 0.05 false discovery rate in a later analysis. A later analysis reportedly found that, within productive TCRs, an Asian-associated ancestry cluster had fewer N-insertions than the mean observed across the approximately 700 donors. When analyzed later, a missense DCLRE1C variant was found to be linked to TCR beta V- and J-gene trimming.

V shed 10 bases and J shed 4 bases, with 16 bases lying between them. Germline V gene data show CDR1 as LNHDA and CDR2 as SQIVND (reference sequence). This CDR3 comprises 14 residues. Turning to this clone: Its specificity is not known.

The specimen was PBMCs. This TCR was sampled from a man aged 25 to 40 in good health and CMV-seronegative. The genes are TRBV19 and TRBJ2-2; D may be TRBD2 (5 bases). CDR3 nucleotide sequence: TGTGCCACCTCGGCCACTGGAGGCACCGGGGAGCTGTTTTTT. It is translated as CATSATGGTGELFF.